This T cell receptor (beta chain) was identified in a study of spatial heterogeneity in lung cancer. Study information: Samples came from approximately 65 TRACERx patients with untreated early-stage lung cancer. Beta-chain sequences were consistently detected more often than alpha-chain sequences.

The V segment lost 4 bases and the J segment 1 base; nucleotides outside the gene matches: 9. Germline CDR1 and CDR2: SEHNR and FQNEAQ (reference sequence). The CDR3 is 18 amino acids. TCRdb recomputed calls from the 5' RACE reads with MiXCR, one row per CDR3 protein. In the table there are roughly 10,000 distinct CDR3 sequences, around 23% of which are singletons. Stated time point: blood at routine non-recurrence follow-up after resection. About this clonotype itself: Antigen unknown.

Whole-study findings and limits: Blood carried ubiquitous expanded tumor TCRs more at resection than follow-up.

This rearrangement joins TRBV7-9 to TRBJ2-2, with 10 bases lining up with TRBD2. Here the sequenced sample was PBMCs, taken at follow-up. The source of this sequence is a male donor with early-stage non-small cell lung cancer. The CDR3, as DNA: TGTGCCAGCAGCTACGTTCTTAGCGGGGGGCTGAACACCGGGGAGCTGTTTTTT. Translating it yields CASSYVLSGGLNTGELFF. Variable domain in full (rest from reference TRBV7-9 and TRBJ2-2): DTGVSQNPRHKITKRGQNVTFRCDPISEHNRLYWYRQTLGQGPEFLTYFQNEAQLEKSRLLSDRFSAERPKGSFSTLEIQRTEQGDSAMYLCASSYVLSGGLNTGELFFGEGSRLTVL.